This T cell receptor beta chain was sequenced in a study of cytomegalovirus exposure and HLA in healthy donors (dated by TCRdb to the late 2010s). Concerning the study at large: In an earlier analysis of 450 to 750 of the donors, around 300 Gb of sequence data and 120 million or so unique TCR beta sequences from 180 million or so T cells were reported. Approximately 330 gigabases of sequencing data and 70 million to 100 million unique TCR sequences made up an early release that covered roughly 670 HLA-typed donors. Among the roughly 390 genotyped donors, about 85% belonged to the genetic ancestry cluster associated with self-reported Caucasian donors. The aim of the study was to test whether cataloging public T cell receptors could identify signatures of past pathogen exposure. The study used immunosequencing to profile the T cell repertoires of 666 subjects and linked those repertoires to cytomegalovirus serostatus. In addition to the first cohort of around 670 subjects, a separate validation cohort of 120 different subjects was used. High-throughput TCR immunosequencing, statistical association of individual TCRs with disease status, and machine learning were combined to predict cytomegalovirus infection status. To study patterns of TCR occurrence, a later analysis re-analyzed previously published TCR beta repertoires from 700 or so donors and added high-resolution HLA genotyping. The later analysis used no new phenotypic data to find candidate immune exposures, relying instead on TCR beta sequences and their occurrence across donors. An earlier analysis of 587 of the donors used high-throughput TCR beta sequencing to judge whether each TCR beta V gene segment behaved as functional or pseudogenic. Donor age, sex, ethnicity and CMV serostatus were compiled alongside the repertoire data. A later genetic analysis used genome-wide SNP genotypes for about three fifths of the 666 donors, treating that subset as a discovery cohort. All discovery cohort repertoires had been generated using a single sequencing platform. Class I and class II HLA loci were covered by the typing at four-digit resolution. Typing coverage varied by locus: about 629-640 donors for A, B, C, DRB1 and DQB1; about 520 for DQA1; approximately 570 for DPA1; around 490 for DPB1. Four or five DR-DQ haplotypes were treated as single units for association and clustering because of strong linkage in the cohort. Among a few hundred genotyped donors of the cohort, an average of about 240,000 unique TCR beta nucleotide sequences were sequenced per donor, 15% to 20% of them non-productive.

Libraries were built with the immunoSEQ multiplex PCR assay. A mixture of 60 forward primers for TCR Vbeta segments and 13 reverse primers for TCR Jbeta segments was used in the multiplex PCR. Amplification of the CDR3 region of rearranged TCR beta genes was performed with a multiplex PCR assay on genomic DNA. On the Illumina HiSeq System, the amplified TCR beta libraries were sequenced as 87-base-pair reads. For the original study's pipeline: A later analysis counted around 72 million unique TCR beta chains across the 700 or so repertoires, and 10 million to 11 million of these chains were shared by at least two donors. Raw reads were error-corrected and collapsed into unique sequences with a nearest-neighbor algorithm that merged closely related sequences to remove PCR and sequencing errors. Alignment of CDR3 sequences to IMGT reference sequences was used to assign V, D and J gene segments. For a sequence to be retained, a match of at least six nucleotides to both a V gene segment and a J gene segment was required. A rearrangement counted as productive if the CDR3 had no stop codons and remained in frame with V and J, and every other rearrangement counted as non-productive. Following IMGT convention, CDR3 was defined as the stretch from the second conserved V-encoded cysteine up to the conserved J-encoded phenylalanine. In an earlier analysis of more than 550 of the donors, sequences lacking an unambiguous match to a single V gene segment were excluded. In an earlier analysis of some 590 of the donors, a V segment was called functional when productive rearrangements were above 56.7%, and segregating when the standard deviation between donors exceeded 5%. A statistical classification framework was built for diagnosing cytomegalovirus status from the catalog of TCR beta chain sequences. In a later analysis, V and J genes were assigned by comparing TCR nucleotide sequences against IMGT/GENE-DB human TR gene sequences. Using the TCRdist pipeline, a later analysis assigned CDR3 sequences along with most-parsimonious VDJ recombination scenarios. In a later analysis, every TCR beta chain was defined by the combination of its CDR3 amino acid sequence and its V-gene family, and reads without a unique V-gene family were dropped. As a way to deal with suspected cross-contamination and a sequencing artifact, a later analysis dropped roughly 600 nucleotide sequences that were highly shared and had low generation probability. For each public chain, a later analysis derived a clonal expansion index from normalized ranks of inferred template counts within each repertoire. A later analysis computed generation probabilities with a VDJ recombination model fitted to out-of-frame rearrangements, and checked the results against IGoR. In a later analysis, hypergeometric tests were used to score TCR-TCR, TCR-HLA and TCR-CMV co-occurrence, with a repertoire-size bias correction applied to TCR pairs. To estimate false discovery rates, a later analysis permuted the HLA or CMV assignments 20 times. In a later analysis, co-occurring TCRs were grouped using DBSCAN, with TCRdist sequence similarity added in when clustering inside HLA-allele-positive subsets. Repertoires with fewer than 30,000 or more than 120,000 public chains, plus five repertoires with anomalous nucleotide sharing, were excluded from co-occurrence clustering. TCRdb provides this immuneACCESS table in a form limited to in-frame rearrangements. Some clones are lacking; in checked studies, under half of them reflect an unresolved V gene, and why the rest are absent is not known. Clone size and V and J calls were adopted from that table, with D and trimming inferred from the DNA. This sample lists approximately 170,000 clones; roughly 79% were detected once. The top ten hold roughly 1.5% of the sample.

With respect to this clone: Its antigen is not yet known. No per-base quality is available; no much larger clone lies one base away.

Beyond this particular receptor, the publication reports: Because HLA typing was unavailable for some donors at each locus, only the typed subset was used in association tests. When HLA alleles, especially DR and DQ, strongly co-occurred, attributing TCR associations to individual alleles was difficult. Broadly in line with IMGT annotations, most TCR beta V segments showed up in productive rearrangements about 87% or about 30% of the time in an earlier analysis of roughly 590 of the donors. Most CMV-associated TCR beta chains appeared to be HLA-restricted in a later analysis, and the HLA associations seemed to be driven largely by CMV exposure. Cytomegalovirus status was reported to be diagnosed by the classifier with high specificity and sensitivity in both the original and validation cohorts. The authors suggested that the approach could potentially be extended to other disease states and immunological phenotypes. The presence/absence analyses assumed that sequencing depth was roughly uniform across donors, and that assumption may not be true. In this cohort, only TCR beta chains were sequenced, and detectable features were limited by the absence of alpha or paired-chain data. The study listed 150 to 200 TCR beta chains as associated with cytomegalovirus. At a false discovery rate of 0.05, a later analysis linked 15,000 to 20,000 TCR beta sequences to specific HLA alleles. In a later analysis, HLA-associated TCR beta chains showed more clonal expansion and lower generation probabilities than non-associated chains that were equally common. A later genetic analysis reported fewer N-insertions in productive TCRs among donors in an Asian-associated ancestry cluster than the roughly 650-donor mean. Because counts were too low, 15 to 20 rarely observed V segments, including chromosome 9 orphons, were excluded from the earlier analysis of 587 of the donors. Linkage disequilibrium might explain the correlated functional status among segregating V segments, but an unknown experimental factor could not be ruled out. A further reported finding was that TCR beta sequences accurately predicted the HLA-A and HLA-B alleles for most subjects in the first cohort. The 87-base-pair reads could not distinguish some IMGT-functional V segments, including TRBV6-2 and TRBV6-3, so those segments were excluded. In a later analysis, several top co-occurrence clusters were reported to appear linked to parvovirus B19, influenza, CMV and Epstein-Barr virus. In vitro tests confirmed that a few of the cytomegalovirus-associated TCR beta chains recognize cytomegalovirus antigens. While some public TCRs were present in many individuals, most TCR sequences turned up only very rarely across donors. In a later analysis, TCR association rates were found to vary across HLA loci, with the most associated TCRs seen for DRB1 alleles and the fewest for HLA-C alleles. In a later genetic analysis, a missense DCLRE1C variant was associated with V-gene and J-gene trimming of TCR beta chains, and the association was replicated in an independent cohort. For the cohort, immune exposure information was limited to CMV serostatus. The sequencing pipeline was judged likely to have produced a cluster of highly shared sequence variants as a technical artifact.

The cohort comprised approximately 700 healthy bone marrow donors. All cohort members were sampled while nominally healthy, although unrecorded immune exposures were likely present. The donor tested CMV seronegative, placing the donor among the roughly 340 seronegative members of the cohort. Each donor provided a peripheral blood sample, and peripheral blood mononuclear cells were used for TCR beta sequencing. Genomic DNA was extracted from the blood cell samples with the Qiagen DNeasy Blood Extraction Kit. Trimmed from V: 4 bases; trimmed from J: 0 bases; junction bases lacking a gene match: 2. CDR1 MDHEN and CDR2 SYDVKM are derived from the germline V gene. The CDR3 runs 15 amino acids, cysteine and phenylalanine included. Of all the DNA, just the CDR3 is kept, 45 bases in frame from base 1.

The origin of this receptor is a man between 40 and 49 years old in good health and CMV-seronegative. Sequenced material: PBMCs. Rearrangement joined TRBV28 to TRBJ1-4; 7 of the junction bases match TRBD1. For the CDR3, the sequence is CASSSQGATNEKLFF. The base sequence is TGTGCCAGCAGTTCTCAGGGGGCAACTAATGAAAAACTGTTTTTT. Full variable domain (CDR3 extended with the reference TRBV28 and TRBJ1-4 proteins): DVKVTQSSRYLVKRTGEKVFLECVQDMDHENMFWYRQDPGLGLRLIYFSYDVKMKEKGDIPEGYSVSREKKERFSLILESASTNQTSMYLCASSSQGATNEKLFFGSGTQLSVL.